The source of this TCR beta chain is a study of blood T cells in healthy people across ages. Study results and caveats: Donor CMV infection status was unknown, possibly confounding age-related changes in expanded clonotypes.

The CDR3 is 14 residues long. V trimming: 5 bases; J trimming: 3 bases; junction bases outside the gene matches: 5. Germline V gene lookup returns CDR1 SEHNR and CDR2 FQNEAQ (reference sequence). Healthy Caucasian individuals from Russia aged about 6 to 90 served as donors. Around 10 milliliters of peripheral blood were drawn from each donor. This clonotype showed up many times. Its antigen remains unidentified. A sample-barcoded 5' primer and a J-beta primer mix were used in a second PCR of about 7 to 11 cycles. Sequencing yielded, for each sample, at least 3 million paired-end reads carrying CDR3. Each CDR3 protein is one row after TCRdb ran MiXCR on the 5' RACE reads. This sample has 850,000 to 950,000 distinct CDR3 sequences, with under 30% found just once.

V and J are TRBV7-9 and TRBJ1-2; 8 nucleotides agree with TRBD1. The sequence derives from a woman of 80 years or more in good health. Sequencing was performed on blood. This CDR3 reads CASSGQGDYYGYTF. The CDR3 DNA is TGTGCCAGCAGCGGACAGGGAGATTACTATGGCTACACCTTC.